The next 9 T cell receptor beta chains were all read from a single sample in a study of molecular identifiers for immune sequencing clone quantification. TCRdb recomputed calls from the PCR reads with MiXCR, one row per CDR3 protein. The sample records about 500,000 distinct CDR3 sequences, roughly 25% being singletons. Material: naive CD8+ T cells from blood, with Jurkat cell RNA spiked in. Specified subset: FACS-sorted CD8+CD4-CCR7+CD45RA+ naive T cells. The receptors come from a human donor in good health. Some libraries in this study had Jurkat cell RNA spiked in.

This clonotype was counted many times. V and J are TRBV28 and TRBJ1-5; 9 bases are a match to TRBD1. CDR3 length: 16 amino acids. V trimming: 5 bases; J trimming: 0 bases; junction bases outside the gene matches: 5. Germline CDR1 and CDR2: MDHEN and SYDVKM. DNA for the CDR3: TGTGCCAGCAGTGATGGACAGGGGCTTAGCAATCAGCCCCAGCATTTT. It encodes CASSDGQGLSNQPQHF.

This chain uses TRBV27 with TRBJ2-7; 7 nucleotides match TRBD2. Germline V gene data show CDR1 as MNHEY and CDR2 as SMNVEV (reference sequence). CDR3 length: 14 residues. The junction had 9 bases not matched to a gene; V was cut back by 6 bases and J by 4 bases. Written as DNA, the CDR3 is TGTGCCAGCAGCTGGGCGGGGGAGCCATACGAGCAGTACTTC. Translation: CASSWAGEPYEQYF.

This clonotype was picked up a small number of times. The gene calls are TRBV4-3 and TRBJ2-2; 7 positions agree with TRBD2. CDR1 and CDR2 (germline): LGHNA, YSLEER. The CDR3 extends over 16 amino acids. Trimming at V came to 0 bases and at J to 4 bases, leaving 5 bases not matched to a gene. The CDR3 region has the DNA TGCGCCAGCAGCCAAGAGGGGCGGGAGAGCACCGGGGAGCTGTTTTTT. Translated, it gives CASSQEGRESTGELFF.

This clonotype has a handful of counts. V is TRBV7-9 and J is TRBJ2-1; D unresolved. The CDR3 contains 13 residues. Trimming shortened V by 3 bases and J by 3 bases, and 6 bases separated the two germline ends. Germline lookup yields CDR1 SEHNR and CDR2 FQNEAQ (reference sequence). CDR3 sequence reads: CASSFGDYNEQFF. The CDR3 nucleotides are TGTGCCAGCAGCTTTGGAGACTACAATGAGCAGTTCTTC.

This clonotype has a count of ten or more. This chain uses TRBV29-1 with TRBJ2-5; D gene uncertain. There are 13 residues in the CDR3. Germline CDR1 and CDR2: SQVTM and ANQGSEA. V dropped 6 bases and J dropped 2 bases, with 13 bases sitting between them. This chain's CDR3 is CSVLLQEQETQYF. The CDR3 DNA reads TGCAGCGTCCTTTTGCAGGAGCAAGAGACCCAGTACTTC.

In this sample, this clonotype turned up a few times. The rearrangement links TRBV28 to TRBJ2-7; 8 bases agree with TRBD1. Per the germline V gene, CDR1 is MDHEN and CDR2 is SYDVKM. V was pared by 7 bases and J by 5 bases, with 10 bases of the junction left unmatched. The CDR3 sequence is 14 residues long. The CDR3 DNA follows: TGTGCCAGCACCTCAAGCCCAGGGGGCAACGAGCAGTACTTC. Amino acid sequence: CASTSSPGGNEQYF.

This clonotype was recorded many times. The rearrangement joins TRBV5-1 to TRBJ2-5; D gene ambiguous. In germline, CDR1 is SGHRS, CDR2 YFSETQ. The CDR3 contains 13 residues. The V end was cut by 1 base, the J end by 4 bases, with 8 bases between. DNA of the CDR3: TGCGCCAGCAGCTTGTGGGGTTCAGAGACCCAGTACTTC. Amino acids: CASSLWGSETQYF.

On this clonotype itself: The junction and the germline gene differ at one end; a read error may be behind it. The chain combines TRBV27 with TRBJ1-4; D perhaps matches TRBD1 (5 bases). The CDR3 is made up of 11 amino acids. Germline values: CDR1 MNHEY, CDR2 SMNVEV (reference sequence). The CDR3: CASSLGGKLSF. The CDR3 nucleotides are TGTGCCAGCAGTTTAGGGGGTAAACTGTCTTTT.

Remarks on this clonotype: Just one base apart from a much larger clone, this may be a read error. The chain is built from TRBV7-9 and TRBJ2-4; D tentatively fits TRBD1 or TRBD2 (5 bases each). Germline loops: CDR1 SEHNR, CDR2 FQNEAQ (reference sequence). The CDR3 contains 19 residues. The CDR3 region has the DNA TGTCCCAGCAGCACTCCCGGGACGCCTGTGGATATGTATGGGAACATTCAGTACTTC. The encoded protein is CPSSTPGTPVDMYGNIQYF.